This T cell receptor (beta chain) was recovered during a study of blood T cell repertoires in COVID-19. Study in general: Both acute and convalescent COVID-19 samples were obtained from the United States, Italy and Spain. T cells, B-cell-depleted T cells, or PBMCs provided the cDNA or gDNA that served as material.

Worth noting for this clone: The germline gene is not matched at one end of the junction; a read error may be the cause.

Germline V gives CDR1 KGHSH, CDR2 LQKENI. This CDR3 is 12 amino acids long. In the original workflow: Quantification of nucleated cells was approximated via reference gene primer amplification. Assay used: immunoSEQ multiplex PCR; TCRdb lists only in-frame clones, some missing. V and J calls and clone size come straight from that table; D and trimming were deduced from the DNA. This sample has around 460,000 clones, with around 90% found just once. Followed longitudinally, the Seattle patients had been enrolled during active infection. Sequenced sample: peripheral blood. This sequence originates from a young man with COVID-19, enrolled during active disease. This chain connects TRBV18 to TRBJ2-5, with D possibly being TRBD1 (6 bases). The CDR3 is CASSPETGRNHF. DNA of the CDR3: TGTGCCAGCTCACCCGAGACAGGCCGAAACCACTTC.